Detailed here is one T cell receptor beta chain. The table came from immunoSEQ multiplex PCR; TCRdb's copy has only in-frame clones and leaves some out. The sample includes 92,000 or so clones, 70% to 90% of them seen just once. This sample is part of a study of OX40 agonist ivuxolimab in advanced cancers. The overall study: One hepatocellular carcinoma and two cutaneous melanoma patients partially responded.

The CDR3 has 16 residues. Here the sequenced sample was CD4+ or CD8+ T cells sorted from blood, taken in a trial of the OX40 agonist ivuxolimab. This receptor was identified in an adult with an advanced solid tumor such as melanoma, head and neck, liver or kidney cancer. The chain recombines TRBV21-1 with TRBJ2-1; the D segment call TRBD2 is taken from the table without a DNA check. TRBV21-1 counts as a pseudogene. The CDR3 loop reads CASSNTPDYSYNEQFF. The CDR3 DNA sequence: TGTGCCAGCAGCAATACACCGGACTACTCCTACAATGAGCAGTTCTTC.